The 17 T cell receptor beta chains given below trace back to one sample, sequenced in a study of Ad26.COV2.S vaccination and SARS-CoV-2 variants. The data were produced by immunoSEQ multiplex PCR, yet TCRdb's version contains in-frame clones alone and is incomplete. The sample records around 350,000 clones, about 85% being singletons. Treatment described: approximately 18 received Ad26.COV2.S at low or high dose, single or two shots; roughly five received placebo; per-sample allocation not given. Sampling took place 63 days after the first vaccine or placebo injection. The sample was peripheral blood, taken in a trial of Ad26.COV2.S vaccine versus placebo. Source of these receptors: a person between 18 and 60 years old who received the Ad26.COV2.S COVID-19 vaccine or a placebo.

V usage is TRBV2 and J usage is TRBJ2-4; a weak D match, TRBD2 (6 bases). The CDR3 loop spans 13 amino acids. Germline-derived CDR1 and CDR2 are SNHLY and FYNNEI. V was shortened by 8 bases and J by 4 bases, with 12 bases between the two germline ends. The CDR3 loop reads CASRRDEKNIQYF. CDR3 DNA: TGTGCCAGCCGGCGGGACGAAAAAAACATTCAGTACTTC.

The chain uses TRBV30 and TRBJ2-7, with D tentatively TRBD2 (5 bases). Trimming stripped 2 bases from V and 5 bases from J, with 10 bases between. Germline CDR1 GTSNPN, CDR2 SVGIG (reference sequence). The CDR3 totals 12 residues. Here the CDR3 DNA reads TGTGCCTGGAGTCTCGGGAAGGACGAGCAGTACTTC. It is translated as CAWSLGKDEQYF.

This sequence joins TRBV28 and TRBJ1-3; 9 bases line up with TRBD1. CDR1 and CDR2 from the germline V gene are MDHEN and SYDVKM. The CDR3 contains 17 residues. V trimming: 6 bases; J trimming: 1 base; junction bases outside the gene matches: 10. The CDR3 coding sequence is TGTGCCAGCAGGTCTTCACAGGGGGCCCAGTCTGGAAACACCATATATTTT. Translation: CASRSSQGAQSGNTIYF.

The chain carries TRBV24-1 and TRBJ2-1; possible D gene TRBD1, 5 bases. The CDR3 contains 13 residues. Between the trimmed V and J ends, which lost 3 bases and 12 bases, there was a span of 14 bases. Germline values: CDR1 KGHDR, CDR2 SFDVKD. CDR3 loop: CATSDPWTYRQFF. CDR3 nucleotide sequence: TGTGCCACCAGTGATCCTTGGACATATCGGCAGTTCTTC.

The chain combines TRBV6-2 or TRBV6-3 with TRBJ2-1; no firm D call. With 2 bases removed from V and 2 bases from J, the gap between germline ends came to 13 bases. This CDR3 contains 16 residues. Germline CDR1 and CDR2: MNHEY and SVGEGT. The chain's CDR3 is CASSYPLGKAYNEQFF. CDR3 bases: TGTGCCAGCAGTTACCCTCTAGGCAAGGCCTACAATGAGCAGTTCTTC.

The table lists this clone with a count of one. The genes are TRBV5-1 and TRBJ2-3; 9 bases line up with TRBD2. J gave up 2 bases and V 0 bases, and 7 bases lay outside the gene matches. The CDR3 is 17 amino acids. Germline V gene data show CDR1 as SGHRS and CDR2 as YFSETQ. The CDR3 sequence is CASSLGLAGFFTDTQYF. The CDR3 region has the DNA TGCGCCAGCAGCTTGGGGCTAGCGGGGTTTTTCACAGATACGCAGTATTTT.

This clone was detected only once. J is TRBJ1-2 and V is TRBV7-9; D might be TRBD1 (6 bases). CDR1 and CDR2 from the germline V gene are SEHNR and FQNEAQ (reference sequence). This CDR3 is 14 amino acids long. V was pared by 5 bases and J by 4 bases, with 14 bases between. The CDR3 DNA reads TGTGCCAGCAGCACCCCCGGGGACATCTATGGCTACACCTTC. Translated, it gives CASSTPGDIYGYTF. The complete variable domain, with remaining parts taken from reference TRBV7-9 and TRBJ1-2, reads DTGVSQNPRHKITKRGQNVTFRCDPISEHNRLYWYRQTLGQGPEFLTYFQNEAQLEKSRLLSDRFSAERPKGSFSTLEIQRTEQGDSAMYLCASSTPGDIYGYTFGSGTRLTVV.

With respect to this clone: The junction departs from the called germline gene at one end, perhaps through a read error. CDR3 protein: CASSLADPGEQFF. The DNA for the CDR3 is TGTGCTAGCAGCTTAGCCGACCCCGGGGAGCAGTTCTTC. The chain links TRBV7-7 to TRBJ2-1; D unresolved. The CDR3 contains 13 residues. Germline V gives CDR1 SSHAT, CDR2 FNYEAQ (reference sequence). Full variable domain (remainder filled in from reference TRBV7-7 and TRBJ2-1): GAGVSQSPRYKVTKRGQDVTLRCDPISSHATLYWYQQALGQGPEFLTYFNYEAQPDKSGLPSDRFSAERPEGSISTLTIQRTEQRDSAMYRCASSLADPGEQFFGPGTRLTVL.

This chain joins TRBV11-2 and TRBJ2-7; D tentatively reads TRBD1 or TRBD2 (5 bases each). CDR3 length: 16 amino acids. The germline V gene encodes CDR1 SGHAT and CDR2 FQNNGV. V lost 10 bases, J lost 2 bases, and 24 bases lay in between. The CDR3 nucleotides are TGTGCCATCAAGGGGTCGGGACCCTTGGATCCCTACGAGCAGTACTTC. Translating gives CAIKGSGPLDPYEQYF.

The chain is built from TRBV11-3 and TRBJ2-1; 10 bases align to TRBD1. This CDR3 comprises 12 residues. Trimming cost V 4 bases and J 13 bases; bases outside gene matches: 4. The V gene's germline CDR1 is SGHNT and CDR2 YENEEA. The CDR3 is CASSYTTGGQFF. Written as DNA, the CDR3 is TGTGCCAGCAGCTACACGACAGGGGGCCAGTTCTTC.

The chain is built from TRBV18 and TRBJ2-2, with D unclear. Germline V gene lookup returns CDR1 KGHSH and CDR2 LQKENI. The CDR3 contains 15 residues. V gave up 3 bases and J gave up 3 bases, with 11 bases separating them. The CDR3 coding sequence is TGTGCCAGCTCACCTGGGCAGGTACACACCGGGGAGCTGTTTTTT. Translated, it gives CASSPGQVHTGELFF.

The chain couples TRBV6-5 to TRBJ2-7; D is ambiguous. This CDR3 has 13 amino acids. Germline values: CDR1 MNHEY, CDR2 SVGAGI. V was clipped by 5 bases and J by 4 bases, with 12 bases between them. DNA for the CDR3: TGTGCCAGCAGTACTCAACTGGAATACGAGCAGTACTTC. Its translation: CASSTQLEYEQYF.

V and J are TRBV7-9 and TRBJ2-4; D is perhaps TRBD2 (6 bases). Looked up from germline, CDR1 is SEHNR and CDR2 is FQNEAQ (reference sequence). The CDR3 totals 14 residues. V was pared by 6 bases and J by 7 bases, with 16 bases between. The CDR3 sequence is CASSSIRGLNIQYF. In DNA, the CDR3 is TGTGCCAGCAGTTCCATTCGGGGACTTAACATTCAGTACTTC. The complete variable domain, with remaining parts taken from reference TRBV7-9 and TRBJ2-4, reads DTGVSQNPRHKITKRGQNVTFRCDPISEHNRLYWYRQTLGQGPEFLTYFQNEAQLEKSRLLSDRFSAERPKGSFSTLEIQRTEQGDSAMYLCASSSIRGLNIQYFGAGTRLSVL.

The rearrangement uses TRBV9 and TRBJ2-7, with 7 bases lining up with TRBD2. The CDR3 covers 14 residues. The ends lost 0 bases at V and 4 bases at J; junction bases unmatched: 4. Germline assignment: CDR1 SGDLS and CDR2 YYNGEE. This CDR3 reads CASSVDGGRYEQYF. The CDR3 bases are TGTGCCAGCAGCGTAGACGGGGGGAGGTACGAGCAGTACTTC.

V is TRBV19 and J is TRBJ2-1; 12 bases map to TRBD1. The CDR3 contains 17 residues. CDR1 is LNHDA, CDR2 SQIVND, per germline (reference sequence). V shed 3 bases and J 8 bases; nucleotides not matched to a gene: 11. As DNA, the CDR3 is TGTGCCAGTAGTATTATTGTCGGGACAGGGGGCAACTATGAGCAGTTCTTC. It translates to CASSIIVGTGGNYEQFF.

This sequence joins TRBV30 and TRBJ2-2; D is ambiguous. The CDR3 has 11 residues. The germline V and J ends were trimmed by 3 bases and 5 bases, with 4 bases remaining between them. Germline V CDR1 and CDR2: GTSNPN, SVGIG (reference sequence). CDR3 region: CAWSGTGELFF. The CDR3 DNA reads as TGTGCCTGGAGCGGTACCGGGGAGCTGTTTTTT.

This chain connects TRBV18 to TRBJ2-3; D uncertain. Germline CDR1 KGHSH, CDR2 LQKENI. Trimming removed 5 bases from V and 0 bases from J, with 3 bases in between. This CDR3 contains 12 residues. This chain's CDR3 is CASSDSTDTQYF. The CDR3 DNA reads TGTGCCAGCTCAGATAGCACAGATACGCAGTATTTT.